Described below is a single T cell receptor (beta chain) sequence and its context. The data were taken from a study of T cells in Graves' hyperthyroidism and ophthalmopathy. Germline CDR1 reads SNHLY; CDR2 reads FYNNEI. V was shortened by 4 bases and J by 5 bases, with 11 bases between the two germline ends. The CDR3 runs to 13 residues. Amplification yielded TCR beta CDR3 regions, with RNA transcripts as the source. Using the HTBI primer set, a first-round RT-PCR was run on the TCR CDR3. Via MiXCR, TCRdb re-called the multiplex PCR reads, giving one row per CDR3 protein. The repertoire holds around 620,000 distinct CDR3 sequences, with just over 45% as singletons.

This chain uses TRBV2 with TRBJ2-5; possible D gene TRBD2, 6 bases. The material sequenced was peripheral blood or thyroid tissue (not recorded which). This sequence was found in an adult woman with Graves' disease, either hyperthyroidism or ophthalmopathy (not recorded which). Here the CDR3 reads CASSGEAWETQYF. The CDR3 region has the DNA TGTGCCAGCAGTGGGGAGGCGTGGGAGACCCAGTACTTC.